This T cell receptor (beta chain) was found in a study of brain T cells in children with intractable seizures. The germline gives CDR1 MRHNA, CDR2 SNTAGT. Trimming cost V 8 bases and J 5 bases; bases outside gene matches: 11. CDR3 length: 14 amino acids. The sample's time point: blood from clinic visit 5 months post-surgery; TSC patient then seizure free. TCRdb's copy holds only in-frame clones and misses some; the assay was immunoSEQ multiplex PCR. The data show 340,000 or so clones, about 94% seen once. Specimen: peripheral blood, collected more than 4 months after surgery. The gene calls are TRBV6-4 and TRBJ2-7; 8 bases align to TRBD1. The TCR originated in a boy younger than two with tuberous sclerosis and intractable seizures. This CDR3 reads CASVRQGYFDEQYF. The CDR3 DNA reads TGTGCCAGCGTCCGACAGGGGTATTTCGACGAGCAGTACTTC.